This TCR beta chain was sequenced for a study of neurological immune-mediated disorders. A 10-nucleotide random UMI tagged transcripts in template-switch 5'RACE cDNA synthesis. A single record per CDR3 protein comes from TCRdb applying MiXCR to the 5' RACE reads. The data contain tens of thousands of distinct CDR3 sequences, roughly 15% of them seen just once; the ten biggest clones take up about 28%. This clonotype occurred many times. Its target is not known. Study-wide results and limits: In HTLV-1-associated myelopathy, TCR clonal expansion was greatest, and in multiple sclerosis it was least, below healthy controls. Among expanded clones, no CDR3 amino acid sequences were shared across subjects, a pattern suggesting private repertoires in all groups.

The CDR3 runs 13 residues. Germline V gene lookup returns CDR1 SQVTM and CDR2 ANQGSEA. The ends were cut back, 6 bases at V and 0 bases at J, with 11 bases in the middle. The chain links TRBV29-1 to TRBJ1-1; D unresolved. This receptor was identified in a man aged 70 or older in good health. The material sequenced was PBMCs. Here the CDR3 DNA reads TGCAGCGTCGTACGGCCGATGAACACTGAAGCTTTCTTT. Encoded protein: CSVVRPMNTEAFF.